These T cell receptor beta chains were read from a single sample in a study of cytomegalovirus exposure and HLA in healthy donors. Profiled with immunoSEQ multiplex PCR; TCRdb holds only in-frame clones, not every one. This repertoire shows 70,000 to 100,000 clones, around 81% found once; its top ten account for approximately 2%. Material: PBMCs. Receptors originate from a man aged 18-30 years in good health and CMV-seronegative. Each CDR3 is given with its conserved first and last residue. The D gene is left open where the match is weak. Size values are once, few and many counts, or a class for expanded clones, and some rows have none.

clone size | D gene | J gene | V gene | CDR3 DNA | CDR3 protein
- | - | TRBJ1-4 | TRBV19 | TGTGCCAGTAGCAGGCCAGGGGAAGCTACTAATGAAAAACTGTTTTTT | CASSRPGEATNEKLFF
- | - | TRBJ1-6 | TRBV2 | TGTGTCAGCAGTGATCGCGTAGAAACCACCAATAATTCACCCCTCCACTTT | CVSSDRVETTNNSPLHF
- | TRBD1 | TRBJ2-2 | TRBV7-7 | TGTGCCAGCAGCCGGGGACCAGGGGGTAACACCGGGGAGCTGTTTTTT | CASSRGPGGNTGELFF
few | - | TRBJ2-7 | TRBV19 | TGTGCCAGTAGTATCCAGGGGGGATCCTACGAGCAGTACTTC | CASSIQGGSYEQYF
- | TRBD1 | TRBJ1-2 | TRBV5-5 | TGTGCCAGCAGCCCAGACAGGGTGGGGGAAAGCTACACCTTC | CASSPDRVGESYTF
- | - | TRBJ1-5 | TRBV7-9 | TGTGCCAGCGAACAGGGCGGTTCGGGTCAGCCCCAGCATTTT | CASEQGGSGQPQHF
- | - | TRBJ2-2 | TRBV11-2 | TGTGCCAGCAGCTTACTGGGCTCCTCCGTCGGGGAGCTGTTTTTT | CASSLLGSSVGELFF
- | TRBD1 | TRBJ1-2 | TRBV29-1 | TGCAGCGTTTACAGGGGGCGATATAACTATGGCTACACCTTC | CSVYRGRYNYGYTF
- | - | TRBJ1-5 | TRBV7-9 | TGTGCCAGCAGCTTAAGGGAGGGCAATCAGCCCCAGCATTTT | CASSLREGNQPQHF
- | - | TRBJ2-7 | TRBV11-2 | TGTGCCAGCAGCCTGTTTGCCCCCGCGGGCGAGCAGTACTTC | CASSLFAPAGEQYF
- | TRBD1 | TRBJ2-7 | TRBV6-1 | TGTGCCAGCAGTACGGGACAGGCTATGGAGCAGTACTTC | CASSTGQAMEQYF
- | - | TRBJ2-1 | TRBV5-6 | TGTGCCAGCAGCTTAATAGGGGAAGGCGCCTACAATGAGCAGTTCTTC | CASSLIGEGAYNEQFF
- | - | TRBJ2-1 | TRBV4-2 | TGTGCCAGCGGAATCAGCGGGCAAAAACGGAATGAGCAGTTCTTC | CASGISGQKRNEQFF
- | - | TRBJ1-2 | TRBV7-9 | TGTGCCAGCAGCCCCCCGGTGGATGTGACAGGAAGGTATGGCTACACCTTC | CASSPPVDVTGRYGYTF
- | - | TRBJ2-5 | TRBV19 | TGTGCCAGTAGTATAAGAGGGGGGGCTGGGGAGACCCAGTACTTC | CASSIRGGAGETQYF
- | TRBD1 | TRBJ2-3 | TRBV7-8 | TGTGCCAGCAGCGCCGGGACAGGGGGTACGCAGTATTTT | CASSAGTGGTQYF
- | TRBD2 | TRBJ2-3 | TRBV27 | TGTGCCAGCAGTTCTTCCAAGACGGGACTACCTCGCACAGATACGCAGTATTTT | CASSSSKTGLPRTDTQYF
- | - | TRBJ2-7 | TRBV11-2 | TGTGCCAGCAGCTTAGAAGTGGGCCCCTACGAGCAGTACTTC | CASSLEVGPYEQYF
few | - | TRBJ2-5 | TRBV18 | TGTGCCAGCTCACCGGAGGAAGAGACCCAGTACTTC | CASSPEEETQYF
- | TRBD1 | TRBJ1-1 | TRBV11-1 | TGTGCCAGCAGCTCATGGACAGGGGTGAACACTGAAGCTTTCTTT | CASSSWTGVNTEAFF
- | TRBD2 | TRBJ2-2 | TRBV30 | TGTGCCTGGAGTGGACTAGCGGGGGAGGTCGGGGAGCTGTTTTTT | CAWSGLAGEVGELFF
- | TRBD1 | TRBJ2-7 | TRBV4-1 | TGCGCCAGCAGCCAAAGGGACAGTCAAATCACCTACGAGCAGTACTTC | CASSQRDSQITYEQYF
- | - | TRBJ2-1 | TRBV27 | TGTGCCAGCAGTCCGATGACTAGTCGTAACGAGCAGTTCTTC | CASSPMTSRNEQFF
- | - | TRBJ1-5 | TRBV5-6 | TGTGCCAGCAGCTACTCAGGCCATAGCAATCAGCCCCAGCATTTT | CASSYSGHSNQPQHF
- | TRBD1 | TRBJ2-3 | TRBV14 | TGTGCCAGCAGCCAGGCCCGGAGGACAGGGATGGCAGATACGCAGTATTTT | CASSQARRTGMADTQYF
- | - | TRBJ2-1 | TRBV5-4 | TGTGCCAGCAGCCACGAGGTTGCGGGGCCCTACAATGAGCAGTTCTTC | CASSHEVAGPYNEQFF
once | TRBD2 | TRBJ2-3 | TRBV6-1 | TGTGCCAGCAGTGAATTCGCTAGCGGGGGTTATAGAGATACGCAGTATTTT | CASSEFASGGYRDTQYF
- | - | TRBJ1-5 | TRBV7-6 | TGTGCCAGCAGCTTACGCCCTTCAACAGGGTGGCAGGATAGCAATCAGCCCCAGCATTTT | CASSLRPSTGWQDSNQPQHF
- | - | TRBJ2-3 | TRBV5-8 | TGTGCCAGCAGCTTGCTTAGCGCGGGGACTAGCACAGATACGCAGTATTTT | CASSLLSAGTSTDTQYF
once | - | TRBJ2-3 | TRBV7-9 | TGTTCCAGCAGCTTAGTTGGCCGTACGGATACGCAGTATTTT | CSSSLVGRTDTQYF
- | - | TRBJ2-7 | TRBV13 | TGTGCCAGCAGCCCCCGGACCAGTTCTCGGGGGGAGCAGTACTTC | CASSPRTSSRGEQYF
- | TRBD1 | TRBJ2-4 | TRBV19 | TGTGCCAGTAGTCCTTGGACAGGGGGCGCCAAAAACATTCAGTACTTC | CASSPWTGGAKNIQYF
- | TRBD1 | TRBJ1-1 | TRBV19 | TGTGCCAGTAGTATAGATCGCGGCCCCGGGGACAGACTGTTT | CASSIDRGPGDRLF
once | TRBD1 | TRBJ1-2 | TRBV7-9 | TGTGCCAGCAGCTACTCCGGGACAGGGGAAGGTGGCTACACCTTC | CASSYSGTGEGGYTF
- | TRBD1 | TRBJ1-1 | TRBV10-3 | TGTGCCATCAGTGATTGGACAGGGTCGAAAACTGGCACTGAAGCTTTCTTT | CAISDWTGSKTGTEAFF
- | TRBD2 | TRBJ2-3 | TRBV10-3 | TGTGCCACCCTTCTAGGAGCGGGAAGCACAGATACGCAGTATTTT | CATLLGAGSTDTQYF
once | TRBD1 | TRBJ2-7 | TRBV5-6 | TGTGCCAGCAGATCCCCGGGACAGTCATCCTACGAGCAGTACTTC | CASRSPGQSSYEQYF
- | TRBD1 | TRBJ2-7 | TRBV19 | TGTGCCAGTAGTTCCCGGACAGGGACGGGCGAGCAGTACTTC | CASSSRTGTGEQYF
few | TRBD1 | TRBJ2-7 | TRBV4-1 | TGCGCCAGCAGCCAAGATGAATCCCAGGACAGGTCGGTGAACTACGAGCAGTACTTC | CASSQDESQDRSVNYEQYF
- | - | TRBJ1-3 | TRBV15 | TGTGCCACCAGCAGAGTGCGGGCCTCTGGAAACACCATATATTTT | CATSRVRASGNTIYF